This T cell receptor beta chain was captured in a study of tissue T cells after allogeneic stem cell transplantation. CDR3 length: 12 residues. With 1 base removed from V and 0 bases from J, the gap between germline ends came to 3 bases. The germline V gene encodes CDR1 GKSSPN and CDR2 SITVG. With respect to this clone: The listed genes are named as in mouse. Coverage ceases 1 residue before the CDR3 finishes, and the germline J gene fills in the end.

Using immunoSEQ multiplex PCR, the repertoire was profiled, and TCRdb retains in-frame clones only, with some absent. The data show tens of thousands of clones, approximately 72% seen once. The sample comprised spleen. This chain connects TRBV31 to TRBJ1-1, with unresolved D. The clonotype originates from a female BALB/c mouse in good health. The strain is characterized by the MHC haplotype H2-d. Incomplete CDR3 DNA: TGTGCCTGGAGTCACACAAACACAGAAGTCTTC. Translation gives CAWSHTNTEVF. The full-length CDR3 reads as CAWSHTNTEVFF.